This TCR beta chain was profiled in a study of blood T cell repertoires in COVID-19. Overall study: Italy, Spain and the United States were the sources of the convalescent and acute COVID-19 samples. Sources were T cells, B-cell-depleted T cells, or PBMCs; the material itself was cDNA or gDNA.

V was trimmed by 4 bases and J by 10 bases, leaving 11 bases between them. Germline values: CDR1 MNHEY, CDR2 SVGEGT. This CDR3 has 12 residues. As originally analysed: Amplifying reference gene primers gave estimates of nucleated cell counts. Repertoires were generated with immunoSEQ multiplex PCR, while TCRdb's copy carries only in-frame clones and drops some. The D gene and trimming were derived from the DNA, and the V and J assignments and clone size from that table. The sample includes more than 200,000 clones, about 81% of them seen just once. V usage is TRBV6-2 or TRBV6-3 and J usage is TRBJ2-1; TRBD2 is a possible D gene (6 bases). The sequence came from a woman older than 75 with COVID-19, enrolled during active disease. Source material: peripheral blood. The CDR3 is CASSSERVEQFF. In DNA form, the CDR3 reads TGTGCCAGCAGTTCCGAGCGGGTCGAGCAGTTCTTC.